The next 17 T cell receptor beta chains were all read from a single sample in a study of shared clonotypes between healthy human individuals. TCRdb's copy holds only in-frame clones and misses some; the assay was immunoSEQ multiplex PCR. In the table there are about 1.1 million clones, 70% to 80% of which are singletons. Input material: memory CD4+ T cells from PBMCs. Described subset: CD45RA-negative fraction. The source is a young man in good health. Some clones in this sample may be carry-over from other donors' samples.

The chain joins TRBV5-1 to TRBJ2-1, with a tentative D call TRBD2 (6 bases). The germline CDR1 and CDR2 sequences are SGHRS and YFSETQ. The length of the CDR3 is 16 residues. V was trimmed by 0 bases and J by 6 bases, leaving 16 bases between them. The CDR3: CASSLVGGAGFNEQFF. In DNA, the CDR3 is TGCGCCAGCAGCTTGGTGGGGGGAGCGGGCTTCAATGAGCAGTTCTTC.

The rearrangement joins TRBV29-1 to TRBJ2-1; TRBD2 might be the D (6 bases). V shed 5 bases and J shed 8 bases, with 19 bases lying between them. CDR1 is SQVTM and CDR2 is ANQGSEA in the germline V gene. The CDR3 extends over 14 amino acids. The CDR3 sequence is CSVIGGKKVDEQFF. The CDR3 nucleotides read TGCAGCGTTATCGGCGGGAAGAAGGTCGATGAGCAGTTCTTC.

A few counts support this clone. This rearrangement joins TRBV9 to TRBJ1-2; D not certain. Looked up from germline, CDR1 is SGDLS and CDR2 is YYNGEE. The CDR3 contains 14 residues. Trimming removed 0 bases from V and 4 bases from J, with 10 bases in between. CDR3 residues: CASSVAVGSYGYTF. CDR3 DNA sequence: TGTGCCAGCAGCGTAGCTGTGGGGAGCTATGGCTACACCTTC.

The chain combines TRBV19 with TRBJ2-6, with D possibly matching TRBD1 (6 bases). Trimming left V 6 bases short and J 0 bases short, with 15 bases between. The V gene's germline CDR1 is LNHDA and CDR2 SQIVND (reference sequence). The CDR3 extends over 17 amino acids. The CDR3 sequence: CASSARGQFSGANVLTF. CDR3 sequence (DNA): TGTGCCAGTAGCGCCCGCGGACAGTTCTCTGGGGCCAACGTCCTGACTTTC.

The chain employs TRBV7-3 and TRBJ2-7; 10 nucleotides align to TRBD1. The CDR3 spans 18 residues. Germline lookup yields CDR1 SGHTA and CDR2 FQGTGA. With V trimmed by 5 bases and J by 0 bases, 13 bases remained unmatched. DNA of the CDR3: TGTGCCAGCAGCCCGGGACAGGGGCTCCTCCGCTGCTCCTACGAGCAGTACTTC. This sequence encodes CASSPGQGLLRCSYEQYF.

In this sample, this clone turned up a few times. The chain employs TRBV7-2 and TRBJ2-3; 9 nucleotides line up with TRBD2. V lost 2 bases and J lost 5; bases outside the gene matches: 8. Germline-derived CDR1 and CDR2 are SGHTA and FQGNSA. CDR3 length equals 16 residues. CDR3 nucleotides: TGTGCCAGCAGCTTACGTCTAGCGGGGTTACTAGATACGCAGTATTTT. It specifies CASSLRLAGLLDTQYF.

This clone has just one count. This rearrangement joins TRBV6-5 to TRBJ1-2, with TRBD1 as a possible D gene (5 bases). V lost 4 bases and J lost 8, with 20 bases in between. Germline V gene data show CDR1 as MNHEY and CDR2 as SVGAGI. This CDR3 spans 15 amino acids. The CDR3 reads CASSSIIGAGYGYTF. CDR3 DNA: TGTGCCAGCAGTTCAATTATAGGAGCAGGGTACGGCTACACCTTC.

This rearrangement joins TRBV18 to TRBJ2-3, with D possibly matching TRBD1 (5 bases). This CDR3 region has 13 residues. Germline V CDR1 and CDR2: KGHSH, LQKENI. Trimming removed 5 bases at V and 3 bases at J, with 9 bases between. This chain's CDR3 is CASSSDSTDTQYF. The CDR3 bases are TGTGCCAGCTCATCCGACAGTACAGATACGCAGTATTTT.

The genes are TRBV30 and TRBJ2-7; 7 nucleotides align to TRBD2. This CDR3 comprises 14 residues. V lost 1 base to trimming and J lost 4 bases; unmatched junction nucleotides: 7. Germline values: CDR1 GTSNPN, CDR2 SVGIG (reference sequence). The chain's CDR3 is CAWSGGGSAYEQYF. CDR3 DNA: TGTGCCTGGAGTGGGGGAGGGAGTGCGTACGAGCAGTACTTC.

V is TRBV5-1 and J is TRBJ1-1; 10 bases map to TRBD1. V gave up 4 bases and J gave up 5 bases; unmatched junction bases: 14. From germline, CDR1 is SGHRS and CDR2 YFSETQ. This CDR3 has 17 amino acids. The DNA of the CDR3 is TGCGCCAGCAGCCGTCGGGGACAGGGGACGATGGGGACTGAAGCTTTCTTT. This sequence encodes CASSRRGQGTMGTEAFF.

The chain uses TRBV28 and TRBJ1-5, with D perhaps TRBD1 (5 bases). Trimming pared 7 bases from V and 6 bases from J, leaving 13 bases between. The CDR3 length is 13 residues. The germline V gene encodes CDR1 MDHEN and CDR2 SYDVKM. The CDR3 bases are TGTGCCAGCACCCCGCCGGGGCTTCAGCCCCAGCATTTT. Its protein is CASTPPGLQPQHF.

This sequence joins TRBV7-2 and TRBJ2-7, with D possibly TRBD2 on 6 matching bases. Germline V gives CDR1 SGHTA, CDR2 FQGNSA. This CDR3 contains 15 residues. Trimming removed 1 base from V and 3 bases from J, with 13 bases in between. CDR3 sequence reads: CASSLDPTRSYEQYF. CDR3 coding DNA: TGTGCCAGCAGCTTAGACCCGACTAGGAGCTACGAGCAGTACTTC.

This clone was observed a few times. The rearrangement links TRBV7-3 to TRBJ2-3, with D possibly matching TRBD2 (6 bases). V lost 2 bases and J lost 3, with 12 bases in between. The V gene's germline CDR1 is SGHTA and CDR2 FQGTGA. This CDR3 contains 15 residues. The CDR3 protein is CASSLLYGSTDTQYF. The CDR3 DNA reads as TGTGCCAGCAGCTTATTATACGGGAGTACAGATACGCAGTATTTT.

The rearrangement links TRBV18 to TRBJ2-3; D gene uncertain. V was cut by 6 bases and J by 6 bases, with 13 bases left in between. CDR1 and CDR2 (germline): KGHSH, LQKENI. There are 13 residues in the CDR3. The CDR3 DNA is TGTGCCAGCTCCGAGAACCTCGGCGATACGCAGTATTTT. Its translation is CASSENLGDTQYF. Full variable domain (rest looked up from reference TRBV18 and TRBJ2-3): NAGVMQNPRHLVRRRGQEARLRCSPMKGHSHVYWYRQLPEEGLKFMVYLQKENIIDESGMPKERFSAEFPKEGPSILRIQQVVRGDSAAYFCASSENLGDTQYFGPGTRLTVL.

This clone was counted once. The rearrangement links TRBV5-6 to TRBJ2-3; D may be TRBD2 (5 bases). This CDR3 is 12 amino acids long. The ends were cut back, 7 bases at V and 5 bases at J, with 11 bases in the middle. Germline V CDR1 and CDR2: SGHDT, YYEEEE. CDR3: CASQSRGDTQYF. CDR3 coding DNA: TGTGCCAGCCAAAGTCGGGGAGATACGCAGTATTTT. The full variable domain, in which reference TRBV5-6 and TRBJ2-3 provide the parts outside the CDR3, is DAGVTQSPTHLIKTRGQQVTLRCSPKSGHDTVSWYQQALGQGPQFIFQYYEEEERQRGNFPDRFSGHQFPNYSSELNVNALLLGDSALYLCASQSRGDTQYFGPGTRLTVL.

V gene TRBV28 combines with J gene TRBJ2-7; 10 bases are a match to TRBD2. In germline, CDR1 is MDHEN, CDR2 SYDVKM. The CDR3 loop spans 16 amino acids. V dropped 5 bases and J dropped 0; count of bases not matched to a gene: 7. The CDR3 region has the DNA TGTGCCAGCAGTCCACCTACTAGCGGGGACTCCTACGAGCAGTACTTC. Translated: CASSPPTSGDSYEQYF.

The chain has TRBV7-2 and TRBJ1-3, with D hard to call. CDR3 length: 12 amino acids. The V and J ends lost 2 bases and 5 bases respectively, with 4 bases between them. CDR1 is SGHTA, CDR2 FQGNSA, per germline. CDR3 nucleotide sequence: TGTGCCAGCAGCTTAATGAGAAACACCATATATTTT. Its protein is CASSLMRNTIYF.